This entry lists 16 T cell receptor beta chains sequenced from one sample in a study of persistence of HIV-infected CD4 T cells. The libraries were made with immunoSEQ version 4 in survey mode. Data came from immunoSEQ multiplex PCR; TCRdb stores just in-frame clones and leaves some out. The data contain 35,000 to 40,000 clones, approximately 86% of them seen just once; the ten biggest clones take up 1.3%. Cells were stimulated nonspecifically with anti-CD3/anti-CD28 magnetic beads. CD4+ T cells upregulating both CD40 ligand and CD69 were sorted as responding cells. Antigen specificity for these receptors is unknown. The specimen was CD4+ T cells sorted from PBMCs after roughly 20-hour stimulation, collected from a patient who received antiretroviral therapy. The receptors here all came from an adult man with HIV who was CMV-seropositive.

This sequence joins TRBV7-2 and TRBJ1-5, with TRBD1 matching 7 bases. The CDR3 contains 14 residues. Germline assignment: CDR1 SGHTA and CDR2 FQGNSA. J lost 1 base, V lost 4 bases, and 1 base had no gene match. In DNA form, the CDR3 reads TGTGCCAGCAGCTACAGGGGAAGCAATCAGCCCCAGCATTTT. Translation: CASSYRGSNQPQHF.

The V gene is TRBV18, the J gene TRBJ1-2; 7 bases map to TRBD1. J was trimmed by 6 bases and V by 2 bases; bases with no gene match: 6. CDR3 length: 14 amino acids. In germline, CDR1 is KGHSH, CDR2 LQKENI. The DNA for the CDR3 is TGTGCCAGCTCACCAACGACAGGGAGGGATGGCTACACCTTC. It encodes CASSPTTGRDGYTF.

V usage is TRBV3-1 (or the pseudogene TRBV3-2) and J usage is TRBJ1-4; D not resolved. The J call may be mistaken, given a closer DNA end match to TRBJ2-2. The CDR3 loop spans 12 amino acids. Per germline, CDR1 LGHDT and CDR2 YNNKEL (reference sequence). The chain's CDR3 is CASSQGMGELFF. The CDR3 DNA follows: TGTGCCAGCAGCCAAGGGATGGGGGAGCTGTTTTTT.

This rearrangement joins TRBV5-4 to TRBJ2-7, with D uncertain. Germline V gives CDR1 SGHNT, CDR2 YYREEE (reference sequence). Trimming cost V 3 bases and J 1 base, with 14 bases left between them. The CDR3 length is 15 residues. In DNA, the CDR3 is TGTGCCAGCAGCTCCGCAGCGAAGCCATCCTACGAGCAGTACTTC. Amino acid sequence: CASSSAAKPSYEQYF.

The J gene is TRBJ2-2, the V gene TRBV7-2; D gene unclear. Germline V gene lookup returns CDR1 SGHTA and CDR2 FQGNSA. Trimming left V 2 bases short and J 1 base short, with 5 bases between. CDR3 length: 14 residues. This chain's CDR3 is CASSLTWNTGELFF. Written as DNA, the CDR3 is TGTGCCAGCAGCTTAACTTGGAACACCGGGGAGCTGTTTTTT.

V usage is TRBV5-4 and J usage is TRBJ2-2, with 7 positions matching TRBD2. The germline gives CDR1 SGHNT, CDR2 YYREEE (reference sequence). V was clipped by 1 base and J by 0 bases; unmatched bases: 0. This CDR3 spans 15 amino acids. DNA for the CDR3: TGTGCCAGCAGCTTGAGCGGGACGAACACCGGGGAGCTGTTTTTT. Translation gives CASSLSGTNTGELFF. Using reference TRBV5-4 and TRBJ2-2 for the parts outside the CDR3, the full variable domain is ETGVTQSPTHLIKTRGQQVTLRCSSQSGHNTVSWYQQALGQGPQFIFQYYREEENGRGNFPPRFSGLQFPNYSSELNVNALELDDSALYLCASSLSGTNTGELFFGEGSRLTVL.

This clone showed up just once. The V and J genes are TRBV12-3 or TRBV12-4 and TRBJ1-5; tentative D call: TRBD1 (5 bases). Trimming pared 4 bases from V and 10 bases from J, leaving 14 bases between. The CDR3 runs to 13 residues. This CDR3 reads CASSSRQIRPQHF. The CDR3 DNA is TGTGCCAGCAGTTCCAGACAGATTCGACCCCAGCATTTT.

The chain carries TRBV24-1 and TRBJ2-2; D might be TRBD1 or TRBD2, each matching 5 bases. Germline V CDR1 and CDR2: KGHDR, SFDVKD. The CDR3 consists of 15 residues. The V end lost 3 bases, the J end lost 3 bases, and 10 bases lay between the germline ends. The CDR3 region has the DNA TGTGCCACCAGTGATACTCGGGGACACACCGGGGAGCTGTTTTTT. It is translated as CATSDTRGHTGELFF.

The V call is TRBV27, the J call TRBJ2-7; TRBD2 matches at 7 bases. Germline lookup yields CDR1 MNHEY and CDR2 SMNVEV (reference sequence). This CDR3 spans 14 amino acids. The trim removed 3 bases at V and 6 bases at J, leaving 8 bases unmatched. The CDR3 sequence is CASSFGGRQTEQYF. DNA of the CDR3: TGTGCCAGCAGTTTTGGCGGGAGACAGACCGAGCAGTACTTC.

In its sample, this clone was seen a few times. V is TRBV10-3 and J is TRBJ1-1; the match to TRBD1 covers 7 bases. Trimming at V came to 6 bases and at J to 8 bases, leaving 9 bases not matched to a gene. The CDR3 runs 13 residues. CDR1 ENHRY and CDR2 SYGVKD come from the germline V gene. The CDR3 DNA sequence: TGTGCCATCAGCCCGGAACTGGACAGGGAAGCTTTCTTT. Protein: CAISPELDREAFF.

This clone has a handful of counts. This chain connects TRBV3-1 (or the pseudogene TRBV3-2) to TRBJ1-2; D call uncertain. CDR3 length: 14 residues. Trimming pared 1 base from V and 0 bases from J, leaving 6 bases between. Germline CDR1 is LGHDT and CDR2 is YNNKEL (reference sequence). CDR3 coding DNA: TGTGCCAGCAGCCAAGCACCAACTAACTATGGCTACACCTTC. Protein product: CASSQAPTNYGYTF.

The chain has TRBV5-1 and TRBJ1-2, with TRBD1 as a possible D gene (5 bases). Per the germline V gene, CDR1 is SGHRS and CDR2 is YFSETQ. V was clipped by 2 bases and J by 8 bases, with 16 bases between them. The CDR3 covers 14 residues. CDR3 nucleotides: TGCGCCAGCAGCTTTGGAAGTGGGGACGGAGGCTACACCTTC. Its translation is CASSFGSGDGGYTF.

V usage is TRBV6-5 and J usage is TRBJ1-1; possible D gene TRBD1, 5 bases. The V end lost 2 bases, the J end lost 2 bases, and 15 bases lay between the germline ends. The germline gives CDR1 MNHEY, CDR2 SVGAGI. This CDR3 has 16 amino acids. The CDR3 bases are TGTGCCAGCAGTTACCCCCCAAAGGGGTTAAACACTGAAGCTTTCTTT. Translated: CASSYPPKGLNTEAFF.

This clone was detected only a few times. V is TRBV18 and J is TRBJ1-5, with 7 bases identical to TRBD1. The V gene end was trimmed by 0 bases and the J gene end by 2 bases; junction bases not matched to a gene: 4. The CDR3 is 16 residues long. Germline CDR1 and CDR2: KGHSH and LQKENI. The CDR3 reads CASSPPGQGGNQPQHF. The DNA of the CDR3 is TGTGCCAGCTCACCACCGGGCCAGGGGGGCAATCAGCCCCAGCATTTT.

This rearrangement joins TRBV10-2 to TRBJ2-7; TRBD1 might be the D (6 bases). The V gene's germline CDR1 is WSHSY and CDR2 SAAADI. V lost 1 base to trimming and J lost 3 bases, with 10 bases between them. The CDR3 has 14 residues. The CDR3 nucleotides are TGCGCCAGCAGTGAGTGGGGCAGGGGCTACGAGCAGTACTTC. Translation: CASSEWGRGYEQYF.

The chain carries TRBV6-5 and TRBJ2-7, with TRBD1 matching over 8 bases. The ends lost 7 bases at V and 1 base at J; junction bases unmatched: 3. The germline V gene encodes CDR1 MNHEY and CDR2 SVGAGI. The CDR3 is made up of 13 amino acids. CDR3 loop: CASTRTGSYEQYF. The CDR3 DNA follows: TGTGCCAGCACCCGGACAGGGTCCTACGAGCAGTACTTC.